Given below is one TCR beta chain in context. Its antigen target is currently unknown. No per-base quality is available; no much larger clone lies one base away. Germline trimming: 0 bases from V, 2 bases from J; junction bases outside gene matches: 11. The CDR3 runs 18 residues from the cysteine to the phenylalanine. The entry retains the CDR3 DNA only, 54 bases that are in frame from base 1. CDR1 and CDR2 were assigned from the germline V gene (reference sequence) as SGHNT and YYREEE. Libraries were made using 5' RACE. The reads were generated on an Illumina HiSeq 2500. The second PCR ran for roughly 7 to 11 cycles and used a J-beta primer mix along with a sample-barcoded 5' primer. A unique molecular identifier was introduced onto each TCR beta cDNA molecule by a template-switch 5' adaptor carrying 12 random nucleotides. Each sample yielded at least 2.5 million CDR3-containing paired-end reads. The Mint cDNA synthesis kit, primed by a TRBC-specific oligonucleotide, was used to synthesize first-strand cDNA from all RNA. After uracil-DNA glycosylase treatment, a first 18-cycle PCR used universal primers M1SS and BC2_uni_R on all cDNA. As for the original processing: For normalization, 1 million high-quality reads, each with a distinct molecular identifier, were randomly selected from each sample. Instead of being binned into consensus sequences, reads with shared molecular identifiers were discarded. MiTCR, run with a Q25 quality threshold and the strictest error-elimination algorithm, handled CDR3 identification, clonotype clustering and error correction. A nonparametric unseen species model using Euler transformation provided a lower-bound estimate of total TCR beta diversity. TCRdb passed the public sequencing reads through fastp at Q25 and MiXCR, retaining productive beta sequences. Each record represents a unique CDR3 protein, reported with the most common genes and DNA among its rows. These V and J calls are TCRdb output, not the study's own analysis. For this sample there are under 2 million distinct CDR3 sequences; roughly 32% appear just once. The ten largest clones represent approximately 11% of the sample.

The data belong to a study of blood T cells in healthy people across ages (dated by TCRdb to the mid-2010s). Regarding the research as a whole: In model experiments, roughly one uniquely barcoded TCR beta cDNA molecule per two T cells was captured by template switching. To track age-related changes in TCR beta repertoire diversity, the study relied on deep sequencing normalized with unique cDNA molecular identifiers. Four age groups were formed from the donors: young (average approximately 15 years), middle-aged (approximately 41), aged (62) and long-lived (approximately 78). Donors of different ages were randomly distributed across sequencing lanes to avoid experimental bias. For two donors (one aged 18 to 30 and one aged 80 or older), the study analyzed two additional independent replicas of 1 million unique cDNA reads from the same blood draw. Results and caveats for the whole study, not just this receptor: The percentage of naive T cells measured by flow cytometry correlated strongly with observed TCR beta diversity. Because the CMV infection status of the donors was unknown, age-related changes in expanded clonotypes may potentially have been confounded. Compared with the aged group, the long-lived group had more naive CD4+ T cells, fewer expanded clones and increased TCR diversity, a pattern suggesting age selection. As age increased, observed TCR beta diversity per million T cells dropped in a roughly linear way, and a significant reduction was already evident by age 40. Estimates of total diversity from one million sequenced T cells were regarded as lower bounds and underestimates. Since profiling was done on bulk unsorted PBMCs, naive and antigen-experienced compartments could not be conclusively compared.

The roughly 37 donors, aged about 6 to 100 years, were systemically healthy Caucasian individuals from Russia. Each donor gave 8 to 10 milliliters of peripheral blood, drawn into EDTA-treated Vacutainer tubes. Ficoll-Paque density-gradient centrifugation was used to isolate PBMCs, with at least 6.5 million per sample. Trizol reagent was used to extract total RNA from PBMCs, with at least 5 micrograms per sample. For every donor, flow cytometry on a PBMC aliquot measured the percentage of naive CD45RAhigh/CD27high T cells. The rearranged segments are TRBV5-4 and TRBJ2-1, and 7 junction bases match TRBD1. Material for sequencing was blood. This receptor was obtained from a woman aged 25 to 45 in good health. The DNA sequence reads TGTGCCAGCAGCTTGGCCTCTAGGACAGGAGTTACCTACAATGAGCAGTTCTTC. Its translation reads: CASSLASRTGVTYNEQFF.